This T cell receptor (beta chain) was retrieved from a study of OX40 agonist ivuxolimab in advanced cancers. Study-wide results and limits: Doses of 0.1 to 3.0 mg/kg were accompanied by clonal expansion of CD4+ and CD8+ blood T cells by week 6.

Clones were sequenced by immunoSEQ multiplex PCR, and TCRdb holds only the in-frame ones, with some missing. The sample yields about 30,000 clones, around 83% seen once. Concerning this clone itself: The target antigen is unknown.

There are 15 residues in the CDR3. Germline V gene lookup returns CDR1 SNHLY and CDR2 FYNNEI. The trim removed 7 bases at V and 7 bases at J, leaving 7 bases unmatched. Blood draws occurred at baseline, cycle 4 day 1, and cycle 7 day 1. This receptor was obtained from an adult with an advanced solid tumor such as melanoma, head and neck, liver or kidney cancer. The V and J genes are TRBV2 and TRBJ2-1; 13 nucleotides agree with TRBD2. The sample consisted of CD4+ or CD8+ T cells sorted from blood, taken in a trial of the OX40 agonist ivuxolimab. Written as DNA, the CDR3 is TGTGCCAGCACCCCCATGGGACTAGCGGGGAATGAGCAGTTCTTC. Translation: CASTPMGLAGNEQFF.